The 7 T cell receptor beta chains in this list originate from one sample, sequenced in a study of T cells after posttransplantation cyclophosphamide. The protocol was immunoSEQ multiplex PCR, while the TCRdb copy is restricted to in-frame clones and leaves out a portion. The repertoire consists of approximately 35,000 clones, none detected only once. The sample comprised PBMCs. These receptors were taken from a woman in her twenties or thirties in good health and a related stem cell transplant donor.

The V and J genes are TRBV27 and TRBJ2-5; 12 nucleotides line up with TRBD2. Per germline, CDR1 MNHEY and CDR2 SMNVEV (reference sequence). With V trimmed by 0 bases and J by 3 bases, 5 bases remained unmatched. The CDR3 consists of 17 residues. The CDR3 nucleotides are TGTGCCAGCAGTTTATCAGGTCTAGCGGGGGGGAAAGAGACCCAGTACTTC. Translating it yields CASSLSGLAGGKETQYF.

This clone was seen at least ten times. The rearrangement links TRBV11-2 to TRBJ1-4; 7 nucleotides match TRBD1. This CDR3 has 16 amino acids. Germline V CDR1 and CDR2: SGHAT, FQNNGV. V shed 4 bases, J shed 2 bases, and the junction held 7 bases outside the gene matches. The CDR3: CASSWPPGQTNEKLFF. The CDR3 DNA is TGTGCCAGCAGCTGGCCACCGGGACAGACTAATGAAAAACTGTTTTTT. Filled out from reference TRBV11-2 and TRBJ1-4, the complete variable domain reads EAGVAQSPRYKIIEKRQSVAFWCNPISGHATLYWYQQILGQGPKLLIQFQNNGVVDDSQLPKDRFSAERLKGVDSTLKIQPAKLEDSAVYLCASSWPPGQTNEKLFFGSGTQLSVL.

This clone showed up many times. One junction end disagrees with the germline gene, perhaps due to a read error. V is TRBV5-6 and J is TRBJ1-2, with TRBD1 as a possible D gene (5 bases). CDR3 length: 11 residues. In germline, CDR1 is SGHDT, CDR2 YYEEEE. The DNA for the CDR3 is TGTGCCAGCAACTTGGGGCATGGCTACACCTTC. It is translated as CASNLGHGYTF.

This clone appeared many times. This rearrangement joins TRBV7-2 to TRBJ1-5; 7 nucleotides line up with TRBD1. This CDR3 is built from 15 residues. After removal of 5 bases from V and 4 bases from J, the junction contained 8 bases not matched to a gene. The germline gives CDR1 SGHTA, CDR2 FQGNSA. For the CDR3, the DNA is TGTGCCAGCAGCCCAACAGGGGTATCTAATCAGCCCCAGCATTTT. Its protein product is CASSPTGVSNQPQHF.

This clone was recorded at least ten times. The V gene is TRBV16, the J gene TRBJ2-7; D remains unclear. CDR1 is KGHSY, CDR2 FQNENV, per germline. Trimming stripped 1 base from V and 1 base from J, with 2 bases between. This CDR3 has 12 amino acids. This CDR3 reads CASSQLSYEQYF. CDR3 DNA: TGTGCCAGCAGCCAATTATCCTACGAGCAGTACTTC.

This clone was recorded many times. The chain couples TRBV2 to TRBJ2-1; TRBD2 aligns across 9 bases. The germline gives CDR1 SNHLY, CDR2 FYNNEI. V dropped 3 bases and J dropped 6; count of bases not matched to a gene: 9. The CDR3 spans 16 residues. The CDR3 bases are TGTGCCAGCAGTGATTATCTAGCGGGGAGTATCAATGAGCAGTTCTTC. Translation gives CASSDYLAGSINEQFF.

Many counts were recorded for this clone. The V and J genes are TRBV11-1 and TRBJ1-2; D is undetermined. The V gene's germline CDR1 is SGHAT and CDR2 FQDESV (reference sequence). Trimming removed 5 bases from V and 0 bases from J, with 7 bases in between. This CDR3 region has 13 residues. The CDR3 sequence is CASSHKANYGYTF. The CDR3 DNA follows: TGTGCCAGCAGCCACAAAGCTAACTATGGCTACACCTTC.